These T cell receptor beta chains were read from a single sample in a study of cytomegalovirus exposure and HLA in healthy donors. Here immunoSEQ multiplex PCR was the method, and the copy in TCRdb shows in-frame clones only, minus some. This repertoire shows fewer than 200,000 clones, around nine tenths found once; its top ten account for roughly 1.5%. Sequencing used PBMCs. Receptors originate from a woman in her thirties in good health and CMV-seronegative. Both conserved end residues are part of each CDR3. A D gene is named only where the DNA matches it firmly. Clone size is given for some rows only: seen once, a few or many times, or a class if the clone is expanded.

clone_size,v_call,j_call,d_call,cdr3_aa,cdr3_nt
.,TRBV6-1,TRBJ1-1,.,CASSEWRQKAFF,TGTGCCAGCAGTGAATGGCGACAGAAAGCTTTCTTT
.,TRBV2,TRBJ2-1,TRBD1,CASSEGTGAPNEQFF,TGTGCCAGCAGTGAAGGGACAGGGGCTCCCAATGAGCAGTTCTTC
.,TRBV19,TRBJ1-2,TRBD1,CASSKLSGGTDGYTF,TGTGCCAGTAGTAAACTTTCAGGGGGGACTGATGGCTACACCTTC
.,TRBV5-6,TRBJ2-5,.,CASSLLGGREETQYF,TGTGCCAGCAGCTTGCTGGGGGGAAGGGAAGAGACCCAGTACTTC
.,TRBV7-6,TRBJ1-5,.,CASSLQMGGQPQHF,TGTGCCAGCAGCCTACAAATGGGGGGTCAGCCCCAGCATTTT
.,TRBV29-1,TRBJ1-1,.,CSARPAMNTEAFF,TGCAGCGCTCGCCCCGCTATGAACACTGAAGCTTTCTTT
.,TRBV10-1,TRBJ2-1,TRBD2,CASSELAGATYNEQFF,TGCGCCAGCAGTGAGTTAGCGGGGGCGACCTACAATGAGCAGTTCTTC
once,TRBV6-1,TRBJ2-1,.,CASSFNNEQFF,TGTGCCAGCAGCTTTAACAATGAGCAGTTCTTC
.,TRBV15,TRBJ1-2,TRBD1,CATSLGTGASYGYTF,TGTGCCACCTCCCTCGGCACAGGGGCCTCCTATGGCTACACCTTC
.,TRBV10-3,TRBJ2-7,.,CAISEPEGYYEQYF,TGTGCCATCAGTGAGCCGGAGGGCTACTACGAGCAGTACTTC
.,TRBV4-1,TRBJ2-4,.,CASSQDRRGAGNIQYF,TGCGCCAGCAGCCAAGATCGGCGGGGCGCGGGGAACATTCAGTACTTC
.,TRBV7-2,TRBJ2-3,.,CASSSPSTDTQYF,TGTGCCAGCAGCTCCCCGAGCACAGATACGCAGTATTTT
.,TRBV5-8,TRBJ2-2,.,CASSLVPGEEYTGELFF,TGTGCCAGCAGCTTGGTCCCCGGGGAGGAGTACACCGGGGAGCTGTTTTTT
.,TRBV6-1,TRBJ1-2,.,CASSEQGFGYTF,TGTGCCAGCAGTGAGCAGGGTTTTGGCTACACCTTC
.,TRBV5-6,TRBJ2-5,.,CASSLGETRRYQETQYF,TGTGCCAGCAGCTTGGGGGAGACTAGGCGCTACCAAGAGACCCAGTACTTC
.,TRBV29-1,TRBJ2-1,TRBD1,CSVGDRGRGEQFF,TGCAGCGTAGGGGACAGGGGGCGAGGTGAGCAGTTCTTC
.,TRBV5-6,TRBJ1-4,.,CASSPGTPTNEKLFF,TGTGCCAGCAGCCCAGGGACTCCGACTAATGAAAAACTGTTTTTT
.,TRBV11-2,TRBJ2-7,TRBD1,CASSRDRIGPSNPYEQYF,TGTGCCAGCAGTCGGGACAGGATTGGCCCATCCAATCCCTACGAGCAGTACTTC
once,TRBV5-1,TRBJ1-2,.,CASSQGIGGYTF,TGCGCCAGCAGTCAGGGGATAGGTGGCTACACCTTC
.,TRBV11-3,TRBJ2-3,TRBD2,CASSLHPSGTSGVTDTQYF,TGTGCCAGCAGCCTCCACCCGTCCGGGACTAGCGGGGTCACAGATACGCAGTATTTT
.,TRBV27,TRBJ2-1,TRBD1,CASSLTGQAGNEQFF,TGTGCCAGCAGTTTGACAGGGCAAGCTGGCAATGAGCAGTTCTTC
.,TRBV7-9,TRBJ2-1,.,CASSLSGGNHNEQFF,TGTGCCAGCAGCTTAAGTGGGGGGAACCACAATGAGCAGTTCTTC
few,TRBV27,TRBJ1-2,TRBD1,CASSLRAGGGYGYTF,TGTGCCAGCAGTTTACGGGCAGGGGGCGGCTATGGCTACACCTTC
.,TRBV7-2,TRBJ1-6,.,CASSLSTAAPLHF,TGTGCCAGCAGCTTAAGTACCGCTGCGCCCCTCCACTTT
.,TRBV19,TRBJ1-5,TRBD1,CASTWTGGAQGEPQHF,TGTGCCAGTACATGGACAGGGGGGGCGCAAGGGGAGCCCCAGCATTTT
.,TRBV15,TRBJ1-6,.,CATKGDYSGPLHF,TGTGCCACCAAGGGGGACTACTCGGGACCCCTCCACTTT